These T cell receptor beta chains were read from a single sample in a study of response to subunit inactivated influenza vaccine. In TCRdb, the RT-PCR reads were re-called with MiXCR into one record per CDR3 protein. The sample carries hundreds of thousands of distinct CDR3 sequences, approximately 13% recorded once. This material consisted of PBMCs from blood, taken around 14 days before vaccination. These receptors were collected from a man between 45 and 60 years old who received an inactivated influenza vaccine. Both conserved end residues are part of each CDR3. Fields, in order: CDR3 protein, CDR3 DNA, clone size, J gene, D gene, V gene. The D gene is left open where the match is weak. Expanded clones get a size class; other rows say once, few or many, or leave the size out.

CDR3 protein: CASSPGAYEQYF
CDR3 DNA: TGTGCCAGCAGTCCTGGGGCCTACGAGCAGTACTTC
clone size: many
J gene: TRBJ2-7
D gene: -
V gene: TRBV12-3/TRBV12-4

CDR3 protein: CASSLGSRLNTEAFF
CDR3 DNA: TGTGCCAGCAGCTTGGGTTCCAGGCTCAACACTGAAGCTTTCTTT
clone size: few
J gene: TRBJ1-1
D gene: -
V gene: TRBV5-6

CDR3 protein: CASSLDRMDIQYF
CDR3 DNA: TGCGCCAGCAGCTTGGACAGGATGGACATTCAGTACTTC
clone size: -
J gene: TRBJ2-4
D gene: -
V gene: TRBV5-1

CDR3 protein: CSAYQGQTQETQYF
CDR3 DNA: TGCAGTGCCTACCAGGGACAGACCCAAGAGACCCAGTACTTC
clone size: many
J gene: TRBJ2-5
D gene: TRBD1
V gene: TRBV20-1

CDR3 protein: CASSVDLGTYIQYF
CDR3 DNA: TGTGCCAGCAGCGTAGATCTGGGTACTTACATTCAGTACTTC
clone size: few
J gene: TRBJ2-4
D gene: -
V gene: TRBV9

CDR3 protein: CAIRGGQSYEQYF
CDR3 DNA: TGTGCCATCAGGGGGGGACAATCCTACGAGCAGTACTTC
clone size: -
J gene: TRBJ2-7
D gene: -
V gene: TRBV10-3

CDR3 protein: CASSLHLTGEANQPQHF
CDR3 DNA: TGTGCCAGCAGCCTACATTTAACAGGGGAGGCCAATCAGCCCCAGCATTTT
clone size: -
J gene: TRBJ1-5
D gene: TRBD1
V gene: TRBV5-6

CDR3 protein: CASSQDVLNIQYF
CDR3 DNA: TGTGCCAGCAGCCAAGACGTCTTAAACATTCAGTACTTC
clone size: many
J gene: TRBJ2-4
D gene: -
V gene: TRBV4-2

CDR3 protein: CASSYSTVGNQPQHF
CDR3 DNA: TGTGCCAGCAGTTACTCGACAGTTGGGAATCAGCCCCAGCATTTT
clone size: -
J gene: TRBJ1-5
D gene: -
V gene: TRBV6-5

CDR3 protein: CAISEQGANEQYF
CDR3 DNA: TGTGCCATCAGTGAACAGGGGGCCAACGAGCAGTACTTC
clone size: many
J gene: TRBJ2-7
D gene: TRBD1
V gene: TRBV10-3

CDR3 protein: CSARGGTGEEFYGYTF
CDR3 DNA: TGCAGTGCTAGAGGCGGTACAGGGGAAGAGTTCTATGGCTACACCTTC
clone size: -
J gene: TRBJ1-2
D gene: TRBD1
V gene: TRBV20-1

CDR3 protein: CASRKRDSSYNEQFF
CDR3 DNA: TGTGCCAGCCGGAAGAGGGATAGCTCCTACAATGAGCAGTTCTTC
clone size: many
J gene: TRBJ2-1
D gene: -
V gene: TRBV2

CDR3 protein: CATSEGVTDTQYF
CDR3 DNA: TGTGCCACCAGTGAGGGAGTAACAGATACGCAGTATTTT
clone size: few
J gene: TRBJ2-3
D gene: -
V gene: TRBV24-1

CDR3 protein: CSARKQNNYGYTF
CDR3 DNA: TGCAGTGCTAGAAAACAGAATAACTATGGCTACACCTTC
clone size: many
J gene: TRBJ1-2
D gene: -
V gene: TRBV20-1

CDR3 protein: CASSQDSLAGRIDTQYF
CDR3 DNA: TGTGCCAGCAGCCAAGATTCACTAGCGGGAAGGATAGATACGCAGTATTTT
clone size: -
J gene: TRBJ2-3
D gene: TRBD2
V gene: TRBV4-2

CDR3 protein: CASSVWTGGRTGELFF
CDR3 DNA: TGTGCCAGCAGCGTCTGGACAGGGGGTAGGACCGGGGAGCTGTTTTTT
clone size: -
J gene: TRBJ2-2
D gene: TRBD1
V gene: TRBV9

CDR3 protein: CASSFQGGDNEQFF
CDR3 DNA: TGCGCCAGCAGCTTTCAGGGGGGGGACAATGAGCAGTTCTTC
clone size: few
J gene: TRBJ2-1
D gene: -
V gene: TRBV5-1

CDR3 protein: CATSDSTSLGVQYF
CDR3 DNA: TGTGCCACCAGTGATTCGACTAGCCTTGGGGTCCAGTACTTC
clone size: -
J gene: TRBJ2-5
D gene: TRBD2
V gene: TRBV24-1

CDR3 protein: CASRPPLGLNTEAFF
CDR3 DNA: TGTGCCAGCAGGCCTCCCCTGGGGCTTAACACTGAAGCTTTCTTT
clone size: few
J gene: TRBJ1-1
D gene: -
V gene: TRBV28

CDR3 protein: CATSDIGTGLNNEQFF
CDR3 DNA: TGTGCCACCAGTGATATCGGGACAGGGCTCAACAATGAGCAGTTCTTC
clone size: -
J gene: TRBJ2-1
D gene: TRBD1
V gene: TRBV24-1

CDR3 protein: CASSQDSGQGNSPLHF
CDR3 DNA: TGCGCCAGCAGCCAAGATTCGGGACAGGGGAATTCACCCCTCCACTTT
clone size: -
J gene: TRBJ1-6
D gene: TRBD1
V gene: TRBV4-3

CDR3 protein: CASSWSQGPQHF
CDR3 DNA: TGTGCCAGCAGTTGGTCCCAAGGGCCCCAGCATTTT
clone size: few
J gene: TRBJ1-5
D gene: -
V gene: TRBV6-2/TRBV6-3

CDR3 protein: CASNPVGQVNSPLHF
CDR3 DNA: TGTGCCAGCAATCCAGTGGGACAGGTTAATTCACCCCTCCACTTT
clone size: -
J gene: TRBJ1-6
D gene: TRBD1
V gene: TRBV5-6

CDR3 protein: CAISTANEKLFF
CDR3 DNA: TGTGCCATCAGCACGGCTAATGAAAAACTGTTTTTT
clone size: few
J gene: TRBJ1-4
D gene: -
V gene: TRBV10-3

CDR3 protein: CASSHLTANYGYTF
CDR3 DNA: TGCGCCAGCAGCCACCTGACAGCTAACTATGGCTACACCTTC
clone size: many
J gene: TRBJ1-2
D gene: -
V gene: TRBV4-3

CDR3 protein: CASSLGLPLYEQYF
CDR3 DNA: TGCGCCAGCAGCTTGGGGCTACCACTCTACGAGCAGTACTTC
clone size: few
J gene: TRBJ2-7
D gene: -
V gene: TRBV5-1

CDR3 protein: CASSQVRGAGGHQETQYF
CDR3 DNA: TGCGCCAGCAGCCAGGTTAGGGGAGCGGGAGGTCACCAAGAGACCCAGTACTTC
clone size: -
J gene: TRBJ2-5
D gene: TRBD2
V gene: TRBV4-3

CDR3 protein: CASSKVRGLTGELFF
CDR3 DNA: TGTGCCAGCAGCAAAGTCAGGGGGCTCACCGGGGAGCTGTTTTTT
clone size: -
J gene: TRBJ2-2
D gene: TRBD1
V gene: TRBV28

CDR3 protein: CASSERTSLLETQYF
CDR3 DNA: TGTGCCAGCAGCGAACGGACTAGCCTTCTTGAGACCCAGTACTTC
clone size: few
J gene: TRBJ2-5
D gene: TRBD2
V gene: TRBV7-9

CDR3 protein: CAISARTSGRWDEQFF
CDR3 DNA: TGTGCCATCAGTGCTAGGACTAGCGGGAGGTGGGATGAGCAGTTCTTC
clone size: few
J gene: TRBJ2-1
D gene: TRBD2
V gene: TRBV10-3

CDR3 protein: CASSQSGTSGWSVLQSYNEQFF
CDR3 DNA: TGTGCCAGCAGCCAATCAGGGACTAGCGGTTGGTCGGTTCTGCAGTCCTACAATGAGCAGTTCTTC
clone size: -
J gene: TRBJ2-1
D gene: TRBD2
V gene: TRBV3-1

CDR3 protein: CSARVAGGTDTQYF
CDR3 DNA: TGCAGTGCTAGAGTTGCGGGGGGCACAGATACGCAGTATTTT
clone size: -
J gene: TRBJ2-3
D gene: TRBD2
V gene: TRBV20-1